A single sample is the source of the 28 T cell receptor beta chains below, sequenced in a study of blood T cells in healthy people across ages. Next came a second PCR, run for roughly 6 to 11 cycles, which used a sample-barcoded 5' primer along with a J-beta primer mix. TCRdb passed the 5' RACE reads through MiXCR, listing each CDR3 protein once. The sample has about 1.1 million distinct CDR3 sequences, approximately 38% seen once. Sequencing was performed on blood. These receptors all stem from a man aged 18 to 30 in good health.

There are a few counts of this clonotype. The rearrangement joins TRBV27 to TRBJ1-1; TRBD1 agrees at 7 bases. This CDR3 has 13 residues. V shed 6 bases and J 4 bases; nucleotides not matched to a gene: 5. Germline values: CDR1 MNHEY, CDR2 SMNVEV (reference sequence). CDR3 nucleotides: TGTGCCAGCAGCAGGGACAGCCCCACTGAAGCTTTCTTT. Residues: CASSRDSPTEAFF.

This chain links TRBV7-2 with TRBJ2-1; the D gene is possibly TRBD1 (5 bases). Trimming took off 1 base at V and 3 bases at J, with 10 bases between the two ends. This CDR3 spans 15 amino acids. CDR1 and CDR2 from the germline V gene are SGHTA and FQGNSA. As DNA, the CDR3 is TGTGCCAGCAGCTTAGGGGTGGGGCTCTACAATGAGCAGTTCTTC. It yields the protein CASSLGVGLYNEQFF.

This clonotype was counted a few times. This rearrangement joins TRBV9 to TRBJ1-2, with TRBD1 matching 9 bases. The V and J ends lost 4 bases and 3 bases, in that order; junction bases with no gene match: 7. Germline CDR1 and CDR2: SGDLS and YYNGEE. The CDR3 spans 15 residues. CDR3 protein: CASSPWTGADYGYTF. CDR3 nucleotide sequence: TGTGCCAGCAGCCCGTGGACAGGGGCGGACTATGGCTACACCTTC.

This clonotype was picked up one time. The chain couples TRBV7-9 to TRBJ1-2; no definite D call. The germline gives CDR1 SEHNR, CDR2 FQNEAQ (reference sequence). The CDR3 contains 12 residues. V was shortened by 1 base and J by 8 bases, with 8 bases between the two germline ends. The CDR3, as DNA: TGTGCCAGCAGCTTAGGGGCGAAAGGCTACACCTTC. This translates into CASSLGAKGYTF.

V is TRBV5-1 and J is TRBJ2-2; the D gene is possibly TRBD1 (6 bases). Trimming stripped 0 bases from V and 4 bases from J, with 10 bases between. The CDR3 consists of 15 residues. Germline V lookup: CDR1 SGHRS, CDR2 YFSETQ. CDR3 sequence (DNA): TGCGCCAGCAGCTTGGACAGGGATCGCACCGGGGAGCTGTTTTTT. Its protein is CASSLDRDRTGELFF.

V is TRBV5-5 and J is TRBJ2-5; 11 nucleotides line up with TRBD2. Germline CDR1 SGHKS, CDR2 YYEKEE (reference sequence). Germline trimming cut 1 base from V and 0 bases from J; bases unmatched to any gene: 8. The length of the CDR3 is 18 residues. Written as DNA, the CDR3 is TGTGCCAGCAGCTTGTCAACTAGCGGGGGCCGGGACCAAGAGACCCAGTACTTC. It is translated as CASSLSTSGGRDQETQYF.

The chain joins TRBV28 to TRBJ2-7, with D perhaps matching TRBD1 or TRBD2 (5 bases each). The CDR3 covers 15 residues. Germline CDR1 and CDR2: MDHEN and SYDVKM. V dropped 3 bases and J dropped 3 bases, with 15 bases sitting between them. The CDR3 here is CASSFGDGPNYEQYF. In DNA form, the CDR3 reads TGTGCCAGCAGTTTTGGGGACGGCCCCAACTACGAGCAGTACTTC.

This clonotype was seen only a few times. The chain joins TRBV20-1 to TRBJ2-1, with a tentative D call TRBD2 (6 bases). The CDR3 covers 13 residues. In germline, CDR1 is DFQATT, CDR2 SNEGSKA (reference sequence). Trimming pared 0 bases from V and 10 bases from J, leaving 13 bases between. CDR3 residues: CSAREPLEGEQFF. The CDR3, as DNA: TGCAGTGCTAGAGAACCTCTGGAGGGCGAGCAGTTCTTC.

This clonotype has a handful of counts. Here the CDR3 DNA reads TGTGCCAGCAGCTTAGGGCTAGCGGGCTACTACGAGCAGTACTTC. Residues: CASSLGLAGYYEQYF. This chain connects TRBV7-9 to TRBJ2-7; 8 bases agree with TRBD2. CDR1 is SEHNR and CDR2 is FQNEAQ in the germline V gene (reference sequence). The CDR3 sequence is 15 residues long. V was clipped by 1 base and J by 3 bases; unmatched bases: 5.

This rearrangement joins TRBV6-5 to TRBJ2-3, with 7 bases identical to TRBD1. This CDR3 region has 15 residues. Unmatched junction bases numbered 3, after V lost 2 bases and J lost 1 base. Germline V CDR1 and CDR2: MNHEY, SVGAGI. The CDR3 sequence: CASSYGTACTDTQYF. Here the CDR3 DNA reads TGTGCCAGCAGTTACGGGACAGCCTGCACAGATACGCAGTATTTT.

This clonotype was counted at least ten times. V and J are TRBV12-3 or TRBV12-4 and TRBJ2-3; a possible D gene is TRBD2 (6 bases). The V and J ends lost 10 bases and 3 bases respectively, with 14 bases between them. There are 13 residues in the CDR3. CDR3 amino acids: CATQIGGTDTQYF. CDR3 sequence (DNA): TGTGCCACCCAAATTGGGGGGACAGATACGCAGTATTTT.

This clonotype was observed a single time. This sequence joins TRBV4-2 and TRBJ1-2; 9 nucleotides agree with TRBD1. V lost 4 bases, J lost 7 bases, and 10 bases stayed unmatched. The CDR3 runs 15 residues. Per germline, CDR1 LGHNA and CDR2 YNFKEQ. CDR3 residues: CASSPIRDRVRGYTF. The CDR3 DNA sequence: TGTGCCAGCAGCCCCATAAGGGACAGGGTGCGTGGCTACACCTTC.

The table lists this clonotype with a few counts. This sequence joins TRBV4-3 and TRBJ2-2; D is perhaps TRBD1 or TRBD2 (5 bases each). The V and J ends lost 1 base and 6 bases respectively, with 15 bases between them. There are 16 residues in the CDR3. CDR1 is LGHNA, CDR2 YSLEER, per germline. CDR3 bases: TGCGCCAGCAGCCAAGTGACGGGACCCACACCCGGGGAGCTGTTTTTT. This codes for CASSQVTGPTPGELFF.

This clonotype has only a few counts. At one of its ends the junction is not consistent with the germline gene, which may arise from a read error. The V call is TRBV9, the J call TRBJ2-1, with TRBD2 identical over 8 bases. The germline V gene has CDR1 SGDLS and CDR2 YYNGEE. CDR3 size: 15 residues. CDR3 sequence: CASSVAGTRATERFF. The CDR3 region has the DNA TGTGCCAGCAGCGTTGCCGGGACTAGAGCCACGGAGCGGTTCTTC.

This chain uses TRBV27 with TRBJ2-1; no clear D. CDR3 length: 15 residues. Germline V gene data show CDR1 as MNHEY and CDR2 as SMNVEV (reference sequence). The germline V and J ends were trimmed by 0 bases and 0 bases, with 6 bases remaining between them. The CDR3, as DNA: TGTGCCAGCAGTTTATCGTGGGCCTCCTACAATGAGCAGTTCTTC. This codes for CASSLSWASYNEQFF.

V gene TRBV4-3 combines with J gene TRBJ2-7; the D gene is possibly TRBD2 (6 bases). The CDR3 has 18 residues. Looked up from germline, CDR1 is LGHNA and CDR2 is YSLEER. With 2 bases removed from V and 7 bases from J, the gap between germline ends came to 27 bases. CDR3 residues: CASSQSASPRGAYNEQYF. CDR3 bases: TGCGCCAGCAGCCAATCTGCTAGTCCCCGCGGGGCATACAATGAGCAGTACTTC.

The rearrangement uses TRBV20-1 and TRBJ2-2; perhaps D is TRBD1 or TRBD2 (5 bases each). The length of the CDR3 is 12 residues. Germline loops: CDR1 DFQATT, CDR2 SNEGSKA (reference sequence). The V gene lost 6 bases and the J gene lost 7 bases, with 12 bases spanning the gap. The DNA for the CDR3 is TGCAGTGCCGGGGACCCAAGCGGGGAGCTGTTTTTT. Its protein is CSAGDPSGELFF.

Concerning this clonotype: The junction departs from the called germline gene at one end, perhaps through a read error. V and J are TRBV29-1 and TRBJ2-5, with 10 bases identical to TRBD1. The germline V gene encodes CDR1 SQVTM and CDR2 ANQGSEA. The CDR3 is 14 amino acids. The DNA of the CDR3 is TGCGGCGTCCTAGACAGGGGGCCCTACAATGAGCAGTACTTC. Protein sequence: CGVLDRGPYNEQYF. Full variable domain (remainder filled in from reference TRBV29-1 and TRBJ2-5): SAVISQKPSRDICQRGTSLTIQCQVDSQVTMMFWYRQQPGQSLTLIATANQGSEATYESGFVIDKFPISRPNLTFSTLTVSNMSPEDSSIYLCGVLDRGPYNEQYFGPGTRLLVL.

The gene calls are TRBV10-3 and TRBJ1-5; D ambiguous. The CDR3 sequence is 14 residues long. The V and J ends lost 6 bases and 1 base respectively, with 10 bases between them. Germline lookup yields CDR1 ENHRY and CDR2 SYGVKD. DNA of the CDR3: TGTGCCATCAGCCCGGAGAGCAGCAATCAGCCCCAGCATTTT. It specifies CAISPESSNQPQHF.

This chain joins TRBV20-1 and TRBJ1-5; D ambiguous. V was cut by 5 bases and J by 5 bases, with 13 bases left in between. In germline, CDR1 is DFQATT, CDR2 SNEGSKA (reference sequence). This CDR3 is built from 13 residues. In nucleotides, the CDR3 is TGCAGTGCTGTAGACCGCTACGATCAGCCCCAGCATTTT. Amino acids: CSAVDRYDQPQHF.

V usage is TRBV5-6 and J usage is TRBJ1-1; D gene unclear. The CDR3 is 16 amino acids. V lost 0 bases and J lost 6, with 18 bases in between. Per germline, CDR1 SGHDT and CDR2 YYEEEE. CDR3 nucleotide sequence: TGTGCCAGCAGCTTGGCGCTTGCAATCAGTTACCCTGAAGCTTTCTTT. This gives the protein CASSLALAISYPEAFF.

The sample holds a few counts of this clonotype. CDR3 DNA: TGCGCCAGCAGCCAAGACCGCCACAGCGTTTTACAGCAGTTCTTC. It specifies CASSQDRHSVLQQFF. This sequence joins TRBV4-3 and TRBJ2-1; D ambiguous. V lost 0 bases and J 11 bases, leaving 17 bases between the germline ends. CDR1 LGHNA and CDR2 YSLEER come from the germline V gene. The length of the CDR3 is 15 residues.

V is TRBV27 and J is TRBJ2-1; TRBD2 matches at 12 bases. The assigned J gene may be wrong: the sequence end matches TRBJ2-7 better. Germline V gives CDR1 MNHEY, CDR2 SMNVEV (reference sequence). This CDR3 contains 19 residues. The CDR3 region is CASSPLTSGGPNSYNEQYF. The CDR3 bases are TGTGCCAGCAGTCCCCTGACTAGCGGGGGTCCCAACTCCTACAATGAGCAGTACTTC.

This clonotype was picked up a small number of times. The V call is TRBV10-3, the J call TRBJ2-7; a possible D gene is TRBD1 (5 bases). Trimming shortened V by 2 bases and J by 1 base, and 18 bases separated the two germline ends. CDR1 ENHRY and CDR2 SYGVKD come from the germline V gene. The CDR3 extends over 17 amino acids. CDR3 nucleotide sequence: TGTGCCATCAGTGAGGAATACATAGACAGCTCGTCCTACGAGCAGTACTTC. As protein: CAISEEYIDSSSYEQYF.

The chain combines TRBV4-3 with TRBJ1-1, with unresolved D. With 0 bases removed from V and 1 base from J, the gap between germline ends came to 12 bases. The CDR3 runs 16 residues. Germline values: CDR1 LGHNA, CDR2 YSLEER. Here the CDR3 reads CASSQELDTSNTEAFF. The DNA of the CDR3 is TGCGCCAGCAGCCAAGAGTTAGACACTTCGAACACTGAAGCTTTCTTT.

This chain's CDR3 is CASTTLNQPQHF. The CDR3 nucleotides read TGTGCCAGCACCACGCTGAATCAGCCCCAGCATTTT. The chain combines TRBV7-2 with TRBJ1-5; D remains ambiguous. With 7 bases removed from V and 4 bases from J, the gap between germline ends came to 8 bases. This CDR3 has 12 residues. The germline gives CDR1 SGHTA, CDR2 FQGNSA.

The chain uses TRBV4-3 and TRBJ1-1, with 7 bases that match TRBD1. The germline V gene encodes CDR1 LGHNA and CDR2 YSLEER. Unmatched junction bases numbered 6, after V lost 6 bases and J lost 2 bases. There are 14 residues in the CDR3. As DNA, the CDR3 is TGCGCCAGCAGACTCGGGACAGAAAACACTGAAGCTTTCTTT. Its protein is CASRLGTENTEAFF.

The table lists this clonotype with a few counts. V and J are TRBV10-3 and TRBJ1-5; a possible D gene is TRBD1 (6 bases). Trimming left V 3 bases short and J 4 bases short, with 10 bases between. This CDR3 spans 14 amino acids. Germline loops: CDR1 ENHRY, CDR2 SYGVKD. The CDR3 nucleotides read TGTGCCATCAGTGACAGGGGAATGAATCAGCCCCAGCATTTT. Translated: CAISDRGMNQPQHF.